Presented here are 14 T cell receptor beta chains from one specimen sequenced in a study of blood T cell repertoires in COVID-19. Assay used: immunoSEQ multiplex PCR; TCRdb lists only in-frame clones, some missing. The sample holds 220,000 or so clones, about 85% seen once. The sequenced sample was peripheral blood. These receptors were taken from a man aged 45-65 years who had recovered from COVID-19.

This chain connects TRBV6-2 or TRBV6-3 to TRBJ1-1; D perhaps matches TRBD1 (5 bases). The V gene's germline CDR1 is MNHEY and CDR2 SVGEGT. The CDR3 is 13 amino acids. The germline V and J ends were trimmed by 4 bases and 5 bases, with 11 bases remaining between them. CDR3 sequence: CASSSHQGTEAFF. The CDR3 DNA sequence: TGTGCCAGCAGTTCTCATCAGGGAACTGAAGCTTTCTTT.

This clone appeared a single time. The chain links TRBV6-6 to TRBJ1-2, with D hard to call. Between the trimmed V and J ends, which lost 6 bases and 7 bases, there was a span of 6 bases. Germline-derived CDR1 and CDR2 are MNHNY and SVGAGI (reference sequence). This CDR3 region has 10 residues. In DNA form, the CDR3 reads TGTGCCAGCAGAGACATTGGCTACACCTTC. It specifies CASRDIGYTF.

V and J are TRBV2 and TRBJ2-3; a weak D match, TRBD1 (5 bases). Trimming shortened V by 5 bases and J by 2 bases, and 8 bases separated the two germline ends. The CDR3 contains 13 residues. In germline, CDR1 is SNHLY, CDR2 FYNNEI. CDR3 in amino acids: CASSTGFTDTQYF. In nucleotides, the CDR3 is TGTGCCAGCAGTACAGGTTTCACAGATACGCAGTATTTT.

The chain uses TRBV19 and TRBJ2-1; perhaps TRBD1 as D (7 bases). Germline CDR1 and CDR2: LNHDA and SQIVND (reference sequence). With 9 bases removed from V and 8 bases from J, the gap between germline ends came to 26 bases. This CDR3 is 16 amino acids long. The CDR3 sequence is CASRAWDSGSGDEQFF. The CDR3 nucleotides read TGTGCCAGCAGGGCCTGGGACAGCGGGTCGGGGGATGAGCAGTTCTTC. The full variable domain, completed using reference TRBV19 and TRBJ2-1, is DGGITQSPKYLFRKEGQNVTLSCEQNLNHDAMYWYRQDPGQGLRLIYYSQIVNDFQKGDIAEGYSVSREKKESFPLTVTSAQKNPTAFYLCASRAWDSGSGDEQFFGPGTRLTVL.

The chain couples TRBV3-1 (or the pseudogene TRBV3-2) to TRBJ2-7; 13 positions match TRBD2. V shed 6 bases and J 7 bases; nucleotides not matched to a gene: 9. Germline V CDR1 and CDR2: LGHDT, YNNKEL (reference sequence). The CDR3 spans 15 residues. CDR3: CASSPTRLAGGEQYF. The CDR3 DNA reads as TGTGCCAGCAGTCCCACACGACTAGCGGGAGGTGAGCAGTACTTC.

V gene TRBV3-1 (or the pseudogene TRBV3-2) combines with J gene TRBJ2-2; TRBD2 matches 10 bases. The CDR3 is 16 amino acids. Germline CDR1 LGHDT, CDR2 YNNKEL (reference sequence). Unmatched junction bases numbered 8, after V lost 6 bases and J lost 4 bases. CDR3 DNA sequence: TGTGCCAGCAGACGGACTAGCGGTTGGGGCACCGGGGAGCTGTTTTTT. Protein sequence: CASRRTSGWGTGELFF.

The J gene is TRBJ2-7, the V gene TRBV7-9; 7 nucleotides line up with TRBD2. Germline V gives CDR1 SEHNR, CDR2 FQNEAQ (reference sequence). V shed 3 bases, J shed 0 bases, and the junction held 5 bases outside the gene matches. The CDR3 runs to 15 residues. The CDR3 protein is CASSFGRLTSYEQYF. In nucleotides, the CDR3 is TGTGCCAGCAGCTTCGGGAGGCTGACCTCCTACGAGCAGTACTTC.

The genes are TRBV7-2 and TRBJ2-1; D is unresolved. CDR1 and CDR2 (germline): SGHTA, FQGNSA. V lost 5 bases and J lost 10, with 9 bases in between. The CDR3 runs 11 residues. CDR3 sequence (DNA): TGTGCCAGCAGCCAAAAACAGGAGCAGTTCTTC. Protein sequence: CASSQKQEQFF.

The chain carries TRBV12-3 or TRBV12-4 and TRBJ1-2; D gene uncertain. The V gene lost 3 bases and the J gene lost 8 bases, with 13 bases spanning the gap. The CDR3 sequence is 13 residues long. The CDR3 region is CASSFLREGGYTF. In DNA form, the CDR3 reads TGTGCCAGCAGTTTCCTTCGGGAGGGAGGCTACACCTTC.

This chain uses TRBV19 with TRBJ2-1; 7 positions agree with TRBD2. Germline CDR1 and CDR2: LNHDA and SQIVND (reference sequence). The CDR3 runs to 14 residues. Germline trimming cut 1 base from V and 4 bases from J; bases unmatched to any gene: 1. CDR3 amino acids: CASSIGREYNEQFF. The CDR3, as DNA: TGTGCCAGTAGTATAGGGCGGGAGTACAATGAGCAGTTCTTC.

The J gene is TRBJ1-3, the V gene TRBV6-5; D is undetermined. CDR3 length equals 13 residues. Germline assignment: CDR1 MNHEY and CDR2 SVGAGI. The V end lost 6 bases, the J end lost 4 bases, and 10 bases lay between the germline ends. Here the CDR3 reads CASRENRGNTIYF. Written as DNA, the CDR3 is TGTGCCAGCAGGGAGAATAGGGGAAACACCATATATTTT.

This clone showed up just a few times. The V gene is TRBV2, the J gene TRBJ1-6; a weak D match, TRBD1 (5 bases). Trimming pared 1 base from V and 12 bases from J, leaving 16 bases between. The CDR3 consists of 15 residues. Germline loops: CDR1 SNHLY, CDR2 FYNNEI. The CDR3 coding sequence is TGTGCCAGCAGTGAAGTAGACAGCTCGGCAAAACCCCTCCACTTT. Residues: CASSEVDSSAKPLHF.

V and J are TRBV20-1 and TRBJ2-1; 9 positions agree with TRBD1. The CDR3 has 16 amino acids. V gave up 3 bases and J gave up 4 bases; unmatched junction bases: 10. Germline-derived CDR1 and CDR2 are DFQATT and SNEGSKA (reference sequence). The CDR3 region is CSASAQQGAGYNEQFF. Written as DNA, the CDR3 is TGCAGTGCTAGTGCACAACAGGGGGCGGGATACAATGAGCAGTTCTTC.

The chain couples TRBV6-2 or TRBV6-3 to TRBJ1-2; 11 bases are a match to TRBD1. Germline V lookup: CDR1 MNHEY, CDR2 SVGEGT. Losses at the gene ends were 5 bases for V and 3 bases for J; bases not matched to a gene: 8. This CDR3 is built from 16 residues. CDR3 in amino acids: CASSPDRGRPHYGYTF. The DNA of the CDR3 is TGTGCCAGCAGTCCGGACAGGGGGCGTCCGCACTATGGCTACACCTTC.